The next 17 T cell receptor beta chains were all read from a single sample in a study of vaccination effects on CD4 cells after COVID-19. Clones were sequenced by immunoSEQ multiplex PCR, and TCRdb holds only the in-frame ones, with some missing. The sample has roughly 54,000 clones; under 80% are singletons. Their antigen targets remain unknown. Antigen-specific CD4+ T cells were first expanded with viral peptide pools by the ViraFEST assay and only then sequenced. The culture ran for around ten days before CD4+ T cells were isolated. A PCR test confirmed that the person had SARS-CoV-2 infection between March and December 2020. The source was CD4+ T cells from PBMCs cultured with HIV peptides, collected before COVID-19 vaccination. Subset described: HIV-1 Nef peptide pool negative control/reference culture. Source of these receptors: a human donor who had a prior SARS-CoV-2 infection.

The V and J genes are TRBV5-1 and TRBJ2-5; 7 bases line up with TRBD1. The V gene end was trimmed by 2 bases and the J gene end by 3 bases; junction bases not matched to a gene: 7. Germline CDR1 and CDR2: SGHRS and YFSETQ. The CDR3 totals 15 residues. Here the CDR3 reads CASSLLQGREETQYF. Here the CDR3 DNA reads TGCGCCAGCAGCTTATTACAGGGGCGGGAAGAGACCCAGTACTTC.

The chain joins TRBV5-8 to TRBJ2-1; 11 positions match TRBD2. In germline, CDR1 is SGHTS, CDR2 YDEGEE. This CDR3 region has 15 residues. The junction had 3 bases not matched to a gene; V was cut back by 4 bases and J by 3 bases. This CDR3 is CASSEGTSGYNEQFF. CDR3 nucleotides: TGTGCCAGCAGCGAAGGGACTAGCGGCTACAATGAGCAGTTCTTC.

The rearrangement uses TRBV4-3 and TRBJ2-3, with D perhaps TRBD1 or TRBD2 (5 bases each). Trimming removed 1 base at V and 7 bases at J, with 15 bases between. There are 15 residues in the CDR3. Germline V gives CDR1 LGHNA, CDR2 YSLEER. For the CDR3, the DNA is TGCGCCAGCAGCCAAGCCGGGACCTCGGGTAATACGCAGTATTTT. Translating it yields CASSQAGTSGNTQYF.

This rearrangement joins TRBV10-3 to TRBJ1-6; D might be TRBD1 (5 bases). Germline V CDR1 and CDR2: ENHRY, SYGVKD. The V and J ends lost 6 bases and 7 bases respectively, with 10 bases between them. The CDR3 consists of 13 residues. In DNA, the CDR3 is TGTGCCATCAGGATCGACAGAAATTCACCCCTCCACTTT. Translation gives CAIRIDRNSPLHF.

V is TRBV30 and J is TRBJ2-5; no clear D. This CDR3 has 12 residues. In germline, CDR1 is GTSNPN, CDR2 SVGIG (reference sequence). Trimming shortened V by 1 base and J by 2 bases, and 5 bases separated the two germline ends. CDR3 amino acids: CAWSGFQETQYF. CDR3 nucleotide sequence: TGTGCCTGGAGTGGCTTTCAAGAGACCCAGTACTTC.

The chain couples TRBV9 to TRBJ2-1; D possibly corresponds to TRBD1 (7 bases). The V and J ends lost 0 bases and 9 bases respectively, with 16 bases between them. The CDR3 is made up of 15 amino acids. Germline V gene lookup returns CDR1 SGDLS and CDR2 YYNGEE. CDR3 loop: CASSVVDREVGEQFF. The CDR3 nucleotides are TGTGCCAGCAGCGTAGTCGACAGGGAGGTCGGTGAGCAGTTCTTC.

This clone was observed a handful of times. The chain recombines TRBV19 with TRBJ2-7; 7 nucleotides line up with TRBD2. This CDR3 comprises 14 residues. The junction had 4 bases not matched to a gene; V was cut back by 3 bases and J by 2 bases. Germline V gene lookup returns CDR1 LNHDA and CDR2 SQIVND (reference sequence). The CDR3 loop reads CASSIGGGPYEQYF. The CDR3 nucleotides read TGTGCCAGTAGTATTGGCGGGGGACCCTACGAGCAGTACTTC.

The rearrangement uses TRBV6-6 and TRBJ2-1; 9 bases are a match to TRBD2. The CDR3 is made up of 15 amino acids. V dropped 5 bases and J dropped 2; count of bases not matched to a gene: 4. Per the germline V gene, CDR1 is MNHNY and CDR2 is SVGAGI (reference sequence). The DNA of the CDR3 is TGTGCCAGCAGTCCTAGCGGGACGGCCTACAATGAGCAGTTCTTC. Residues: CASSPSGTAYNEQFF.

V and J are TRBV29-1 and TRBJ2-5, with no clear D. Trimming took off 5 bases at V and 5 bases at J, with 12 bases between the two ends. The CDR3 has 12 amino acids. The germline CDR1 and CDR2 sequences are SQVTM and ANQGSEA. For the CDR3, the DNA is TGCAGCGTTTGTAGTATGGGCGAGACCCAGTACTTC. Encoded protein: CSVCSMGETQYF.

V is TRBV3-1 (or the pseudogene TRBV3-2) and J is TRBJ1-1, with D hard to call. CDR3 size: 14 residues. V lost 1 base and J 2 bases, leaving 8 bases between the germline ends. The germline gives CDR1 LGHDT, CDR2 YNNKEL (reference sequence). CDR3 region: CASSQAASNTEAFF. In DNA form, the CDR3 reads TGTGCCAGCAGCCAAGCGGCCAGCAACACTGAAGCTTTCTTT.

The CDR3 sequence: CASSQDLAILGGTEAFF. CDR3 DNA sequence: TGCGCCAGCAGCCAAGATCTCGCCATCCTCGGGGGGACTGAAGCTTTCTTT. The chain joins TRBV4-1 to TRBJ1-1, with a tentative D call TRBD1 (5 bases). The V gene lost 0 bases and the J gene lost 5 bases, with 19 bases spanning the gap. The CDR3 is 17 residues long. In germline, CDR1 is MGHRA, CDR2 YSYEKL.

The V call is TRBV6-6, the J call TRBJ2-1, with TRBD2 identical over 7 bases. Germline assignment: CDR1 MNHNY and CDR2 SVGAGI (reference sequence). The junction had 4 bases not matched to a gene; V was cut back by 0 bases and J by 11 bases. There are 13 residues in the CDR3. The CDR3 bases are TGTGCCAGCAGTTACTCGTCAGGGACTAAGCAGTTCTTC. It specifies CASSYSSGTKQFF.

The genes are TRBV3-1 (or the pseudogene TRBV3-2) and TRBJ2-3; D uncertain. Per the germline V gene, CDR1 is LGHDT and CDR2 is YNNKEL (reference sequence). Trimming stripped 3 bases from V and 6 bases from J, with 13 bases between. The CDR3 has 14 residues. CDR3 DNA: TGTGCCAGCAGCCACCGAAGATTGGGGGATACGCAGTATTTT. It specifies CASSHRRLGDTQYF.

CDR3 in amino acids: CASTPTVGGLPQHF. CDR3 coding DNA: TGTGCCAGCACTCCCACGGTCGGCGGGCTGCCCCAGCATTTT. The chain has TRBV6-5 and TRBJ1-5; D unclear. Trimming removed 7 bases from V and 9 bases from J, with 19 bases in between. Germline lookup yields CDR1 MNHEY and CDR2 SVGAGI. The CDR3 has 14 residues.

The chain recombines TRBV9 with TRBJ2-1; no reliable D call. This CDR3 has 16 amino acids. Per the germline V gene, CDR1 is SGDLS and CDR2 is YYNGEE. The ends were cut back, 4 bases at V and 0 bases at J, with 14 bases in the middle. The CDR3 here is CASSFRLGSSYNEQFF. In DNA, the CDR3 is TGTGCCAGCAGCTTTCGACTGGGTAGCTCCTACAATGAGCAGTTCTTC.

This clone was found a few times. This sequence joins TRBV6-5 and TRBJ1-2, with TRBD1 as a possible D gene (5 bases). The V end lost 11 bases, the J end lost 4 bases, and 14 bases lay between the germline ends. In germline, CDR1 is MNHEY, CDR2 SVGAGI. CDR3 size: 12 residues. CDR3 in DNA: TGTGCCGGGGGAGGGTTTCGCTATGGCTACACCTTC. Translating gives CAGGGFRYGYTF.

Only a few counts were recorded for this clone. The rearrangement links TRBV29-1 to TRBJ2-5; perhaps TRBD1 as D (5 bases). V was cut by 6 bases and J by 1 base, with 12 bases left in between. CDR1 and CDR2 from the germline V gene are SQVTM and ANQGSEA. The CDR3 covers 13 residues. The chain's CDR3 is CSVVRTSQETQYF. In nucleotides, the CDR3 is TGCAGCGTCGTTAGGACATCCCAAGAGACCCAGTACTTC.